This passage covers 4 T cell receptor beta chains from one sample sequenced in a study of CD8 T cells in ankylosing spondylitis. TCRdb reanalysed the 5' RACE reads using MiXCR and keeps one entry per CDR3 protein. Here the sample spans around 39,000 distinct CDR3 sequences, around 10% being singletons. The sequenced sample consisted of synovial fluid, either unsorted or a sorted T cell fraction (not recorded which). The receptors come from a male donor with ankylosing spondylitis.

This clonotype has more than one count but fewer than ten. The J gene is TRBJ2-3, the V gene TRBV6-6; no reliable D call. The CDR3 runs 12 residues. Deletions cut 6 bases from V and 11 bases from J, with 15 bases between. CDR1 and CDR2 from the germline V gene are MNHNY and SVGAGI (reference sequence). CDR3 DNA: TGTGCCAGCAGCCCCCTCAACTGGGTGCAGTATTTT. It codes for CASSPLNWVQYF.

This clonotype was counted many times. The chain uses TRBV20-1 and TRBJ2-7, with D possibly being TRBD1 or TRBD2 (5 bases each). This CDR3 has 14 amino acids. V was pared by 0 bases and J by 0 bases, with 9 bases between. Per the germline V gene, CDR1 is DFQATT and CDR2 is SNEGSKA (reference sequence). The CDR3 sequence: CSAREAGTSYEQYF. The CDR3 DNA reads TGCAGTGCTAGAGAGGCCGGGACCTCCTACGAGCAGTACTTC.

This clonotype was counted ten times or more. V is TRBV29-1 and J is TRBJ1-1; D call uncertain. Germline V gene data show CDR1 as SQVTM and CDR2 as ANQGSEA. Trimming took off 5 bases at V and 0 bases at J, with 13 bases between the two ends. The CDR3 contains 14 residues. CDR3 amino acids: CSVLTRRMNTEAFF. The DNA for the CDR3 is TGCAGCGTTTTAACCCGGAGAATGAACACTGAAGCTTTCTTT.

This clonotype was seen ten or more times. The J gene is TRBJ1-5, the V gene TRBV20-1; no clear D gene. CDR1 and CDR2 from the germline V gene are DFQATT and SNEGSKA (reference sequence). V was pared by 7 bases and J by 0 bases, with 10 bases between. The CDR3 has 13 residues. CDR3 protein: CSGAGHSNQPQHF. DNA for the CDR3: TGCAGTGGGGCCGGGCATAGCAATCAGCCCCAGCATTTT.